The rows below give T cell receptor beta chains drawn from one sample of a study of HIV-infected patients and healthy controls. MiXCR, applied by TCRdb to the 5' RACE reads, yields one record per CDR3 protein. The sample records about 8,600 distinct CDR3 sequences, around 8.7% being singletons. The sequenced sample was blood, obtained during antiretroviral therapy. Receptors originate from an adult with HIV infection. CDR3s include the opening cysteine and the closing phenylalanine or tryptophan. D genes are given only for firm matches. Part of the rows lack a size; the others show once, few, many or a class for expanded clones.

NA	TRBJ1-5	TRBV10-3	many	TGTGCCACCCAAGACAGCGGCAATCAGCCCCAGCATTTT	CATQDSGNQPQHF
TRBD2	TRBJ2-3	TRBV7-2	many	TGTGCCAGCAGCTTCCCCTCCGGGGGGGGCACAGATACGCAGTATTTT	CASSFPSGGGTDTQYF
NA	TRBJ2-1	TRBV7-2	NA	TGTGCCAGCAGCTTACTGGACTTGAGCTCCTACAATGAGCAGTTCTTC	CASSLLDLSSYNEQFF
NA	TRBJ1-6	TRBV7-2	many	TGTGCCAGCAGCCCTTTTATACCAACTGGAAATTCACCCCTCCACTTT	CASSPFIPTGNSPLHF
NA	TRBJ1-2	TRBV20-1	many	TGCAGTGCTAGAGATCTCGGGGACACCCACTATGGCTACACCTTC	CSARDLGDTHYGYTF
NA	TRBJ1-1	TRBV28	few	TGTGCCAGCAGTTACAGGACGGATGAAGCTTTCTTT	CASSYRTDEAFF
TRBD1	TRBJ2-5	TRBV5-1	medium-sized	TGCGCCAGCAGCTTAACCGGGACAGTACAAGAGACCCAGTACTTC	CASSLTGTVQETQYF
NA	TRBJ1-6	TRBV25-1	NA	TGTGCCAGCAGTGAATTTAGGAATTCACCCCTCCACTTT	CASSEFRNSPLHF
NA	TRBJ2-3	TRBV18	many	TGTGCCAGCTCACCGCGCTTCACAGATACGCAGTATTTT	CASSPRFTDTQYF
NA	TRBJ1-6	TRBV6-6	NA	TGTGCCAGCATAAGCTCCTATAATTCACCCCTCCACTTT	CASISSYNSPLHF
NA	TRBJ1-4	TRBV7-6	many	TGTGCCAGCAGCTTAGAGTCGACACTCGCTAATGAAAAACTGTTTTTT	CASSLESTLANEKLFF
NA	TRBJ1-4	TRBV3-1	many	TGTGCCAGCAGCCAGGCCGGGGCAAATGAAAAACTGTTTTTT	CASSQAGANEKLFF
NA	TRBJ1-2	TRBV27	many	TGTGCCAGCAGTTACGGCAGATACTATGGCTACACCTTC	CASSYGRYYGYTF
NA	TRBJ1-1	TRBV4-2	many	TGTGCCAGCAGCCAACAGATTGGGACTGAAGCTTTCTTT	CASSQQIGTEAFF
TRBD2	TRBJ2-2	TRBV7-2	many	TGTGCCAGCAGCGGACGGGGGGGTCCGACCGGGGAGCTGTTTTTT	CASSGRGGPTGELFF
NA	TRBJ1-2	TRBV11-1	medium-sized	TGTGCCAGCAGCTCGAACCGGGCCTTTCCCAGCTACACCTTC	CASSSNRAFPSYTF
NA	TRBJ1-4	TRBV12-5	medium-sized	TGTGCTAGTGGTCAGGGGAGGACTAATGAAAAACTGTTTTTT	CASGQGRTNEKLFF
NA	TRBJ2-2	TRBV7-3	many	TGTGCCAGCAGCTTAGAAGTCGGGGAGCTGTTTTTT	CASSLEVGELFF
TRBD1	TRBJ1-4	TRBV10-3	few	TGTGCCATCAGCGACAGGGGGGCTAATGAAAAACTGTTTTTT	CAISDRGANEKLFF
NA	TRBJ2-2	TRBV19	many	TGTGCCAGTAGTACAAGAGCTGCTACCGGGGAGCTGTTTTTT	CASSTRAATGELFF
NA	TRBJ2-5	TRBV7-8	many	TGTGCCAGCAGCTTGGGGCAGCAAGAGACCCAGTACTTC	CASSLGQQETQYF
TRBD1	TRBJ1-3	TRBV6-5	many	TGTGCCAGCAGTGAGGACAGGGGTGGAAACACCATATATTTT	CASSEDRGGNTIYF